Below are 8 T cell receptor beta chains sequenced from a single sample in a study of blood T cell repertoires in COVID-19 (dated by TCRdb to 2020 to 2022). Library preparation employed the immunoSEQ multiplex PCR assay. The table comes from immuneACCESS by way of TCRdb, which keeps in-frame sequences with V and J called. Part of the clones is missing from these tables; in studies checked, under half for an unresolved V gene and the rest for unknown reasons. For this sample the table gives around 200,000 clones, of which 75% to 90% were detected only once. About 6.3% of the sample is in the top ten clones. Sequenced input: PBMCs or T cells enriched from blood (not recorded which). The receptor source for this set is a man in his forties or fifties who had recovered from COVID-19.

V and J are TRBV27 and TRBJ2-1, with 12 positions matching TRBD2. CDR3 size: 13 residues. J was trimmed by 7 bases and V by 6 bases; bases with no gene match: 1. In germline, CDR1 is MNHEY, CDR2 SMNVEV (reference sequence). As DNA, the CDR3 is TGTGCCAGCAGACTAGCGGGAGGTAATGAGCAGTTCTTC. Amino acids: CASRLAGGNEQFF.

There are a few counts of this clone. The rearrangement uses TRBV30 and TRBJ1-2; 7 nucleotides line up with TRBD1. This CDR3 is built from 16 residues. V lost 4 bases to trimming and J lost 8 bases; unmatched junction nucleotides: 19. Germline CDR1 is GTSNPN and CDR2 is SVGIG (reference sequence). The chain's CDR3 is CAWTDFIRQGSGGYTF. DNA for the CDR3: TGTGCCTGGACGGATTTTATTCGACAGGGCTCCGGGGGCTACACCTTC. The full variable domain, with the rest looked up from reference TRBV30 and TRBJ1-2, is SQTIHQWPATLVQPVGSPLSLECTVEGTSNPNLYWYRQAAGRGLQLLFYSVGIGQISSEVPQNLSASRPQDRQFILSSKKLLLSDSGFYLCAWTDFIRQGSGGYTFGSGTRLTVV.

The chain is built from TRBV7-9 and TRBJ1-6; D is perhaps TRBD1 (5 bases). The CDR3 contains 15 residues. CDR1 is SEHNR and CDR2 is FQNEAQ in the germline V gene (reference sequence). V was cut by 5 bases and J by 5 bases, with 13 bases left in between. CDR3 bases: TGTGCCAGCAGCCCCCCGGGGGGGGATAATTCACCCCTCCACTTT. Its protein is CASSPPGGDNSPLHF. The full variable domain, its missing parts supplied by reference TRBV7-9 and TRBJ1-6, is DTGVSQNPRHKITKRGQNVTFRCDPISEHNRLYWYRQTLGQGPEFLTYFQNEAQLEKSRLLSDRFSAERPKGSFSTLEIQRTEQGDSAMYLCASSPPGGDNSPLHFGNGTRLTVT.

This clone was observed once. The chain links TRBV5-4 to TRBJ1-5; TRBD1 agrees at 9 bases. The CDR3 is 15 amino acids. Trimming at V came to 0 bases and at J to 6 bases, leaving 4 bases not matched to a gene. Per the germline V gene, CDR1 is SGHNT and CDR2 is YYREEE (reference sequence). The CDR3 sequence: CASSLDGTGFQPQHF. CDR3 in DNA: TGTGCCAGCAGCTTGGATGGGACAGGGTTTCAGCCCCAGCATTTT.

The chain has TRBV21-1 and TRBJ1-5. TRBV21-1 is classified as a pseudogene. The CDR3 length is 21 residues. The CDR3 nucleotides are TGTGCCAGCAGCAGCTGGGTTTGGACCGGGACTACGGGAGTTGGCAATCAGCCCCAGCATTTT. Translated, it gives CASSSWVWTGTTGVGNQPQHF.

V and J are TRBV2 and TRBJ1-5, with 9 bases identical to TRBD1. The germline V gene encodes CDR1 SNHLY and CDR2 FYNNEI. V gave up 6 bases and J gave up 4 bases; unmatched junction bases: 19. The CDR3 length is 19 residues. In nucleotides, the CDR3 is TGTGCCAGCAGCGGGACATTTCCCGGGACAGGGAGATTTAATCAGCCCCAGCATTTT. Its protein product is CASSGTFPGTGRFNQPQHF.

V and J are TRBV7-9 and TRBJ1-5; possibly TRBD1 for D (6 bases). The CDR3 covers 14 residues. Deletions cut 5 bases from V and 3 bases from J, with 11 bases between. CDR1 SEHNR and CDR2 FQNEAQ come from the germline V gene (reference sequence). The CDR3 nucleotides are TGTGCCAGCAGCCCAGGGGAGTACAATCAGCCCCAGCATTTT. It encodes CASSPGEYNQPQHF.

V gene TRBV5-1 combines with J gene TRBJ2-1; D unclear. Germline CDR1 reads SGHRS; CDR2 reads YFSETQ. The CDR3 is made up of 17 amino acids. Trimming left V 1 base short and J 0 bases short, with 14 bases between. CDR3 amino acids: CASSLRTVAPSYNEQFF. CDR3 nucleotides: TGCGCCAGCAGCTTGAGAACAGTTGCTCCCTCCTACAATGAGCAGTTCTTC.